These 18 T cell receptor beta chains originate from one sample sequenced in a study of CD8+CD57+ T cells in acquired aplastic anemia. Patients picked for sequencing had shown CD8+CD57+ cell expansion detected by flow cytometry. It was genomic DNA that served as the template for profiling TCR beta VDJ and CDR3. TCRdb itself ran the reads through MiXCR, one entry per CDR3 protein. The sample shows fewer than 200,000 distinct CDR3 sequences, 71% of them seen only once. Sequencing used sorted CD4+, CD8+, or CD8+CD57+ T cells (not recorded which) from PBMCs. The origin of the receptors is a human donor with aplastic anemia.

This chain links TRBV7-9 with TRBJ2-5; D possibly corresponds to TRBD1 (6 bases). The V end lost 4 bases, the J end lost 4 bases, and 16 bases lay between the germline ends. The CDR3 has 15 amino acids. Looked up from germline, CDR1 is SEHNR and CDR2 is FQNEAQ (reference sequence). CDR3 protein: CASSSQGSSGETQYF. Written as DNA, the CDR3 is TGTGCCAGCAGCTCGCAGGGGTCATCGGGAGAGACCCAGTACTTC.

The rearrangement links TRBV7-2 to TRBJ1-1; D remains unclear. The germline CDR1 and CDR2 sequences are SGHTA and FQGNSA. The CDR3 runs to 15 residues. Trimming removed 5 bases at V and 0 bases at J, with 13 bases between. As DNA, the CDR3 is TGTGCCAGCAGCACCCCGCCAGTCATGAACACTGAAGCTTTCTTT. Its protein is CASSTPPVMNTEAFF.

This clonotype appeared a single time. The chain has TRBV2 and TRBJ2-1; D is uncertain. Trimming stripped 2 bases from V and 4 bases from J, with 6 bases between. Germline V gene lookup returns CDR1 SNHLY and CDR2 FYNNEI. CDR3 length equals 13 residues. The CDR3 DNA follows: TGTGCCAGCAGTGAAAGGTTTTACAATGAGCAGTTCTTC. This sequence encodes CASSERFYNEQFF.

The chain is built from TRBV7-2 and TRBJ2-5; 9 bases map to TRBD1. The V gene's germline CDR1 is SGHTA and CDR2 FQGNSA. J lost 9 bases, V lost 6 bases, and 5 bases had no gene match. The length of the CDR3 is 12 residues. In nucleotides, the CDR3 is TGTGCCAGCAGTGAATACAGGGGGCCCCAGTACTTC. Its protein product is CASSEYRGPQYF.

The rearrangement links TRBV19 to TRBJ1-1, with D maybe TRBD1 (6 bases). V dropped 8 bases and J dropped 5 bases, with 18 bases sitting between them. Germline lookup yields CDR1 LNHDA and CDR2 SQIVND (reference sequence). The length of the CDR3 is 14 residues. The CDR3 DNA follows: TGTGCCAGTCGTGAACAGGGCTCGGGGACTGAAGCTTTCTTT. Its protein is CASREQGSGTEAFF. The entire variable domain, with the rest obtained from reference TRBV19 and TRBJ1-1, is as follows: DGGITQSPKYLFRKEGQNVTLSCEQNLNHDAMYWYRQDPGQGLRLIYYSQIVNDFQKGDIAEGYSVSREKKESFPLTVTSAQKNPTAFYLCASREQGSGTEAFFGQGTRLTVV.

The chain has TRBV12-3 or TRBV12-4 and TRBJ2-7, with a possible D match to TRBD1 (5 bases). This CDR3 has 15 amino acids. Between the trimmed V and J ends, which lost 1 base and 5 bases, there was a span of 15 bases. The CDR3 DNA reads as TGTGCCAGCAGTTTAGGCGGCAGGGAAGCTCACGAGCAGTACTTC. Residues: CASSLGGREAHEQYF.

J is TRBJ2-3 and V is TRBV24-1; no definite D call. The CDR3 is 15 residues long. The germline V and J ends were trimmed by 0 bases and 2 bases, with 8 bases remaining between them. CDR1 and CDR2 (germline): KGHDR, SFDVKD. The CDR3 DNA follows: TGTGCCACCAGTGATTTGGCCGGAAACACAGATACGCAGTATTTT. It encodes CATSDLAGNTDTQYF.

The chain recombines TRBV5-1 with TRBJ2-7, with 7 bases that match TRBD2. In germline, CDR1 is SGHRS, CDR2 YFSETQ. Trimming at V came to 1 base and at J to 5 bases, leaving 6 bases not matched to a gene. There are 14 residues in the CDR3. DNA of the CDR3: TGCGCCAGCAGCTTGAATGGGGGGGTCCACGAGCAGTACTTC. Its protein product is CASSLNGGVHEQYF.

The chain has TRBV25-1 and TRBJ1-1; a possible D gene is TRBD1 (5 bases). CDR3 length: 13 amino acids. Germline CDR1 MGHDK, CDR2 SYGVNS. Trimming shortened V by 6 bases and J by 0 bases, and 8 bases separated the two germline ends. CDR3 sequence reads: CASSGHLNTEAFF. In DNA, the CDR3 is TGTGCCAGCAGCGGACATTTGAACACTGAAGCTTTCTTT.

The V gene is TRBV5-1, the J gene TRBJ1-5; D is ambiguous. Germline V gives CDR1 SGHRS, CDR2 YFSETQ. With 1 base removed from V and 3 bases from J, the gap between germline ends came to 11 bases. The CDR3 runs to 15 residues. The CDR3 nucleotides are TGCGCCAGCAGCTTGTTTGGGGAGGCCAATCAGCCCCAGCATTTT. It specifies CASSLFGEANQPQHF. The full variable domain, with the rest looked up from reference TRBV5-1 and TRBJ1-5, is KAGVTQTPRYLIKTRGQQVTLSCSPISGHRSVSWYQQTPGQGLQFLFEYFSETQRNKGNFPGRFSGRQFSNSRSEMNVSTLELGDSALYLCASSLFGEANQPQHFGDGTRLSIL.

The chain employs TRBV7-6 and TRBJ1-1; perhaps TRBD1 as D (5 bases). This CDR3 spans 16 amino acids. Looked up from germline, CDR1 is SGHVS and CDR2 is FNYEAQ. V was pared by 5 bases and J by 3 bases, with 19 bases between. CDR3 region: CASSLGPWGDDTEAFF. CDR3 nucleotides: TGTGCCAGCAGCCTCGGACCGTGGGGGGATGACACTGAAGCTTTCTTT.

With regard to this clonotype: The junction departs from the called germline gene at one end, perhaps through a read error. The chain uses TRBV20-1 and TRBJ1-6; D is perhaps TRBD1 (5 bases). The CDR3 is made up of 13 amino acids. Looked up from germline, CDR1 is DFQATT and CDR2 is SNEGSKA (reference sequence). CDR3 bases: TGCAGTGCTAGTAATCTCGTGGACGGGACGAGAGACTTT. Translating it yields CSASNLVDGTRDF.

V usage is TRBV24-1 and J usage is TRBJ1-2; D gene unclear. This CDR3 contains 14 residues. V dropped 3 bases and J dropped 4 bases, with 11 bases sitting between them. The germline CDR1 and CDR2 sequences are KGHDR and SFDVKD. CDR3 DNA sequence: TGTGCCACCAGTGATAACACTAGGGCCTATGGCTACACCTTC. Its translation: CATSDNTRAYGYTF.

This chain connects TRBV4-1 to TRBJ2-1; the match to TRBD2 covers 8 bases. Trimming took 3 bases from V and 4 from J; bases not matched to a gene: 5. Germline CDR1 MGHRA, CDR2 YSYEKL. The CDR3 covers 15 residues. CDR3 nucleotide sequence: TGCGCCAGCAGCCAGACGGGACTAGTGTACAATGAGCAGTTCTTC. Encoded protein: CASSQTGLVYNEQFF.

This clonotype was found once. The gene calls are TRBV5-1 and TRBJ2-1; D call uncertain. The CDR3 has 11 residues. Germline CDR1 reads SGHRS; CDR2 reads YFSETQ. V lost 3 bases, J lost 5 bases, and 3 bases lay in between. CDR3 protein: CASSWNNEQFF. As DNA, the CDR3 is TGCGCCAGCAGCTGGAACAATGAGCAGTTCTTC.

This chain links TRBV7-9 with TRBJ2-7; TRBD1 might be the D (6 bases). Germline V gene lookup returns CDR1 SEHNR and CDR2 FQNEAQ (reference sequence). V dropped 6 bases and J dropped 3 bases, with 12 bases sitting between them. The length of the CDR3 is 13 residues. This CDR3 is CASSQGLYYEQYF. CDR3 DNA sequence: TGTGCCAGCAGTCAGGGGCTTTACTACGAGCAGTACTTC.

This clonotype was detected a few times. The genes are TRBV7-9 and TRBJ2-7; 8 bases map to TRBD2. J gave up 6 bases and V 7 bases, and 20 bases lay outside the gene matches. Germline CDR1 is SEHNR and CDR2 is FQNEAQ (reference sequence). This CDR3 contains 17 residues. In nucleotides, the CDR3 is TGTGCCAGCACGAATGTCGAGGGACTAGGTGGGGGAGGCGAGCAGTACTTC. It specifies CASTNVEGLGGGGEQYF. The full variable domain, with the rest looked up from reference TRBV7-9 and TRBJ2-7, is DTGVSQNPRHKITKRGQNVTFRCDPISEHNRLYWYRQTLGQGPEFLTYFQNEAQLEKSRLLSDRFSAERPKGSFSTLEIQRTEQGDSAMYLCASTNVEGLGGGGEQYFGPGTRLTVT.

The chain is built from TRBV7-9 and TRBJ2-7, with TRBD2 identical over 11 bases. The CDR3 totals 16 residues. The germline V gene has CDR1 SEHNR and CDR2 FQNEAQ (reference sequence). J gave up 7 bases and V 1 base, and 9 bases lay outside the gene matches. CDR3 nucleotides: TGTGCCAGCAGCTTAGGGGGGACTAGCGGTCTTAGTGAGCAGTACTTC. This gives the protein CASSLGGTSGLSEQYF.